This T cell receptor beta chain comes out of a study of HIV-infected patients and healthy controls. This clonotype has a count of ten or more. A library made for alpha chains picked up this beta chain off target, so its size means little. Alpha and beta constant-region primers primed reverse transcription of around 500 ng RNA. Alpha and beta chain libraries were made separately by chain-specific third strand synthesis with multiplexing indices. TCRdb re-called the 5' RACE reads through MiXCR, storing one row per CDR3 protein. This table holds some 8,100 distinct CDR3 sequences, roughly 6.8% found once. Follow-up blood was drawn about 14 weeks, roughly three months, after antiretroviral therapy began. All unsorted peripheral T cells were captured because whole blood was used without fractionation. Trimming shortened V by 2 bases and J by 8 bases, and 12 bases separated the two germline ends. The germline V gene has CDR1 MDHEN and CDR2 SYDVKM. CDR3 size: 13 residues.

The source material was blood, sampled during antiretroviral therapy. V is TRBV28 and J is TRBJ1-2, with no clear D. This TCR was sampled from an adult with HIV infection. The CDR3 DNA reads as TGTGCCAGCAGTTTAGACTTTGTGGGGGGCTACACCTTC. Protein sequence: CASSLDFVGGYTF.